This entry features one T cell receptor beta chain sequence. In the original analysis: Amplification of reference gene primers was used by the study to estimate nucleated cell counts. Profiling relied on immunoSEQ multiplex PCR, and the TCRdb table lists in-frame clones only, not all of them. That table furnishes V, J and clone size, whereas the DNA furnished D and trimming. Among around 95,000 clones listed, around nine tenths were seen once. The source of the sample is a study of blood T cell repertoires in COVID-19. The overall study: COVID-19 samples collected from the United States, Italy and Spain covered acute and convalescent phases.

This CDR3 has 14 residues. Unmatched junction bases numbered 3, after V lost 6 bases and J lost 2 bases. In germline, CDR1 is SNHLY, CDR2 FYNNEI. The chain joins TRBV2 to TRBJ2-1; 8 bases agree with TRBD2. Sequenced material: peripheral blood. This sequence was found in a human donor in a cohort sampled during active COVID-19. The CDR3 protein is CASRGAGAYNEQFF. The CDR3 region has the DNA TGTGCCAGCAGGGGAGCGGGGGCCTACAATGAGCAGTTCTTC.